This TCR beta chain came from a study of cytomegalovirus exposure and HLA in healthy donors listed by TCRdb under 2017. About the full investigation: An earlier analysis of several hundred of the donors reported about 260 Gb of sequence data and 117 million unique TCR beta sequences obtained from approximately 180 million T cells. The number of donors typed differed by locus, with 629-630 for A, B, C, DRB1 and DQB1, over 500 for DQA1, over 600 for DPA1, and 400 to 490 for DPB1. Among the roughly 370 genotyped donors, roughly 80% belonged to the genetic ancestry cluster associated with self-reported Caucasian donors. In an earlier analysis of 587 of the donors, high-throughput TCR beta sequencing was used to judge whether each TCR beta V gene segment behaved as functional or pseudogenic. Approximately 300 gigabases of sequencing data and approximately 85 million unique TCR sequences were included in an early release covering about 700 HLA-typed donors. The study profiled the T cell repertoires of about 720 subjects by immunosequencing and related them to cytomegalovirus serostatus. High-throughput TCR immunosequencing, statistical association of individual TCRs with disease status, and machine learning were combined to predict cytomegalovirus infection status. Roughly five DR-DQ haplotypes were handled as single units for association and clustering, since linkage in the cohort was strong. Among around 400 genotyped donors of the cohort, an average of around 250,000 unique TCR beta nucleotide sequences was sequenced per donor, of which approximately 18% were non-productive. The study aimed to test whether signatures of past pathogen exposure could be identified by cataloging public T cell receptors. HLA typing covered class I and class II loci at four-digit resolution. In the later analysis, no new phenotypic data were used to find candidate immune exposures; instead, reliance was placed on TCR beta sequences and their occurrence across donors. Every repertoire in the discovery cohort had been generated on one and the same sequencing platform. In a later genetic analysis, genome-wide SNP genotypes for about three fifths of the roughly 670 donors were used, and that subset was treated as a discovery cohort. A separate validation cohort of about 110 different subjects was used in addition to the approximately 640-subject first cohort. A later analysis re-analyzed previously published TCR beta repertoires from 600 to 850 donors and added high-resolution HLA genotyping to study TCR occurrence patterns. Donor age, sex, ethnicity and CMV serostatus were compiled together with the repertoire data.

The method behind the library was the immunoSEQ multiplex PCR assay. For the multiplex PCR, a mixture combining 60 forward primers for TCR Vbeta segments and 13 reverse primers for TCR Jbeta segments was used. Amplification of the CDR3 region of rearranged TCR beta genes was performed with a multiplex PCR assay on genomic DNA. Amplified TCR beta libraries were sequenced as 87-base-pair reads on the Illumina HiSeq System. Per the source publication's procedure: Across the 500 to 700 repertoires, a later analysis counted tens of millions of unique TCR beta chains, around 11 million of which were shared by at least two donors. Raw reads were error-corrected and collapsed into unique sequences with a nearest-neighbor algorithm that merged closely related sequences to remove PCR and sequencing errors. CDR3 sequences were aligned to IMGT reference sequences to assign V, D and J gene segments. Each retained sequence needed at least a six-nucleotide match to both a V gene segment and a J gene segment. A rearrangement was called productive if the CDR3 had no stop codons and remained in frame with V and J, and every other rearrangement was called non-productive. CDR3 was defined according to IMGT convention as the region running from the second conserved V-encoded cysteine to the conserved J-encoded phenylalanine. Sequences without an unambiguous match to a single V gene segment were excluded from the earlier analysis of about 640 of the donors. An earlier analysis of over 450 of the donors classified V segments as functional when productive rearrangements were above 56.7% and as segregating when the standard deviation between donors was above 5%. A statistical classification framework was developed to diagnose cytomegalovirus status using the catalog of TCR beta chain sequences. In a later analysis, V and J genes were assigned by comparing TCR nucleotide sequences against IMGT/GENE-DB human TR gene sequences. The TCRdist pipeline was used in a later analysis to assign CDR3 sequences and most-parsimonious VDJ recombination scenarios. In a later analysis, each TCR beta chain was defined by its CDR3 amino acid sequence together with its V-gene family, and reads without a unique V-gene family were excluded. In a later analysis, 550 to 650 highly shared, low-generation-probability nucleotide sequences were removed to address suspected cross-contamination and a sequencing artifact. In a later analysis, a clonal expansion index for each public chain was calculated from normalized within-repertoire ranks of inferred template counts. In a later analysis, generation probabilities were computed using a VDJ recombination model fitted to out-of-frame rearrangements, and the results were checked against IGoR. In a later analysis, hypergeometric tests were used to score TCR-TCR, TCR-HLA and TCR-CMV co-occurrence, with a repertoire-size bias correction applied to TCR pairs. False discovery rates were estimated in a later analysis by permuting HLA or CMV assignments 20 times. In a later analysis, co-occurring TCRs were grouped using DBSCAN, with TCRdist sequence similarity added in when clustering inside HLA-allele-positive subsets. Co-occurrence clustering excluded repertoires with fewer than 30,000 or more than 120,000 public chains, plus five with anomalous nucleotide sharing. TCRdb limited this immuneACCESS table to in-frame rearrangements with V and J called. A share of clones is missing; checked studies link under half to unresolved V genes, and the rest is unexplained. That table furnishes V, J and clone size, whereas the DNA furnished D and trimming. This sample holds 130,000 to 150,000 clones; about 74% were observed only once. Jointly, the top ten make up approximately 1.6% of the sample.

CDR1 and CDR2 are read off the germline V gene as MRHNA and SNTAGT. Trimming takes 4 bases off V and 4 bases off J; junction bases not matched to a gene: 7. The CDR3 spans 15 residues, from the cysteine through the phenylalanine. Here the CDR3 DNA is all that survives: 45 bases in frame from base 1. This clone came up a few times. Its specific antigen is unknown. The sample holds no much larger clone one base away, and base qualities are not on file. The cohort comprised some 700 healthy bone marrow donors. At the time of sampling, all cohort members were nominally healthy, though unrecorded immune exposures were likely present. The donor was CMV seronegative and belonged to the group of under 400 seronegative cohort members. A peripheral blood sample was collected from each donor, and TCR beta sequencing was performed on peripheral blood mononuclear cells. Genomic DNA was extracted from the blood cell samples with the Qiagen DNeasy Blood Extraction Kit.

Findings and caveats that apply to the study as a whole: In an earlier analysis of some 640 of the donors, most TCR beta V segments were observed in productive rearrangements about 87% or about 30% of the time, broadly matching IMGT annotations. A total of roughly 160 TCR beta chains were listed by the study as associated with cytomegalovirus. In a later analysis, TCR association rates were found to vary across HLA loci, with the most associated TCRs seen for DRB1 alleles and the fewest for HLA-C alleles. Because HLA typing was missing for some donors at each locus, association tests included only the typed subset. Cytomegalovirus status was reported to be diagnosed by the classifier with high specificity and sensitivity in both the original and validation cohorts. Because counts were too low, about 17 rarely observed V segments, including chromosome 9 orphons, were excluded from the earlier analysis of a few hundred of the donors. According to a later analysis, most CMV-associated TCR beta chains appeared to be HLA-restricted, and the HLA associations seemed to be driven largely by CMV exposure. Immune exposure information for the cohort was limited to CMV serostatus. A cluster of highly shared sequence variants was judged likely to be a technical artifact of the sequencing pipeline. A further reported finding was that TCR beta sequences accurately predicted the HLA-A and HLA-B alleles for most subjects in the first cohort. A later analysis found that HLA-associated TCR beta chains were more clonally expanded and had lower generation probabilities than equally common non-associated chains. The cohort was sequenced for TCR beta chains only, and without alpha or paired-chain data the features that could be detected were limited. An association between a missense DCLRE1C variant and V-gene and J-gene trimming of TCR beta chains was found in a later genetic analysis and replicated in an independent cohort. Sequencing depth was assumed to be roughly uniform across donors in the presence/absence analyses, though that assumption may not hold. While some public TCRs were present in many individuals, most TCR sequences turned up only very rarely across donors. Linkage disequilibrium might explain the correlated functional status among segregating V segments, but an unknown experimental factor could not be ruled out. The authors suggested that the approach could potentially be extended to other disease states and immunological phenotypes. According to a later genetic analysis, donors in an Asian-associated ancestry cluster had fewer N-insertions in productive TCRs than the roughly 700-donor mean. When HLA alleles, especially DR and DQ, strongly co-occurred, TCR associations were difficult to assign to individual alleles. A few of the identified cytomegalovirus-associated TCR beta chains were confirmed in vitro to be specific for cytomegalovirus antigens. A later analysis associated 15,000 to 20,000 TCR beta sequences with specific HLA alleles at a false discovery rate of 0.05. The 87-base-pair reads could not distinguish some IMGT-functional V segments, including TRBV6-2 and TRBV6-3, so those segments were excluded. A later analysis reported that several top co-occurrence clusters appeared linked to parvovirus B19, influenza, CMV and Epstein-Barr virus.

The sample comprised PBMCs. The TCR was taken from a woman in her thirties or forties in good health and CMV-seronegative. The sequence links TRBV6-4 to TRBJ2-1; TRBD2 fits 7 bases in the junction. DNA sequence: TGTGCCAGCAGTGTTACGGGGGGAGAATACAATGAGCAGTTCTTC. This encodes CASSVTGGEYNEQFF.